Presented here are 17 T cell receptor beta chains from one specimen sequenced in a study of shared clonotypes between healthy human individuals. Generated by immunoSEQ multiplex PCR, the TCRdb table keeps only in-frame clones and is missing some. The sample lists fewer than 400,000 clones; approximately 74% were seen once. Sequencing was carried out using memory CD4+ T cells sorted from blood. Subset here: CD45RA-negative fraction. These receptors were collected from a man aged 25 to 40 in good health.

This chain joins TRBV2 and TRBJ2-7; a possible D gene is TRBD1 (6 bases). Between the trimmed V and J ends, which lost 6 bases and 2 bases, there was a span of 17 bases. Per the germline V gene, CDR1 is SNHLY and CDR2 is FYNNEI. The CDR3 extends over 15 amino acids. For the CDR3, the DNA is TGTGCCAGCAGATCCTGGGACATAGGAACCTACGAGCAGTACTTC. Amino acids: CASRSWDIGTYEQYF.

This clone was detected only once. This chain links TRBV5-5 with TRBJ1-1; perhaps TRBD1 as D (5 bases). Germline V gene lookup returns CDR1 SGHKS and CDR2 YYEKEE (reference sequence). Trimming stripped 4 bases from V and 3 bases from J, with 16 bases between. This CDR3 is built from 15 residues. CDR3 sequence: CASSRTPRGDTEAFF. Written as DNA, the CDR3 is TGTGCCAGCAGCCGGACTCCCCGAGGGGACACTGAAGCTTTCTTT.

The rearrangement links TRBV6-5 to TRBJ2-1; 7 nucleotides align to TRBD2. This CDR3 spans 15 amino acids. The junction had 8 bases not matched to a gene; V was cut back by 7 bases and J by 2 bases. Germline CDR1 and CDR2: MNHEY and SVGAGI. CDR3 DNA: TGTGCCAGCATTCTTTATCGGGGGGCCTACAATGAGCAGTTCTTC. It translates to CASILYRGAYNEQFF.

This chain uses TRBV9 with TRBJ2-2; D possibly corresponds to TRBD2 (6 bases). Germline assignment: CDR1 SGDLS and CDR2 YYNGEE. The V and J ends lost 6 bases and 8 bases respectively, with 14 bases between them. This CDR3 is built from 13 residues. The chain's CDR3 is CASTIADSGELFF. Here the CDR3 DNA reads TGTGCCAGCACCATAGCGGATTCGGGGGAGCTGTTTTTT.

The chain joins TRBV6-1 to TRBJ1-6; D ambiguous. The CDR3 extends over 14 amino acids. The germline gives CDR1 MNHNS, CDR2 SASEGT. Trimming left V 4 bases short and J 6 bases short, with 10 bases between. The CDR3, as DNA: TGTGCCAGCAGTGTTTGGGCAGTTAATTCACCCCTCCACTTT. Its protein product is CASSVWAVNSPLHF.

This clone was seen a single time. This chain connects TRBV5-4 to TRBJ2-3; 10 nucleotides line up with TRBD2. The CDR3 contains 16 residues. Germline CDR1 and CDR2: SGHNT and YYREEE (reference sequence). V gave up 5 bases and J gave up 4 bases; unmatched junction bases: 10. CDR3 residues: CASSPGTSGISDTQYF. CDR3 in DNA: TGTGCCAGCAGTCCCGGTACTAGCGGGATCTCAGATACGCAGTATTTT.

With respect to this clone: At one of its ends the junction is not consistent with the germline gene, which may arise from a read error. V usage is TRBV2 and J usage is TRBJ2-5; TRBD2 might be the D (6 bases). Germline V CDR1 and CDR2: SNHLY, FYNNEI. This CDR3 has 15 residues. The CDR3 nucleotides are TGTGCCAGCAGGGAAGAAGCGGGTGGGGGGGAGACCCAGTACTTC. Residues: CASREEAGGGETQYF.

J is TRBJ2-7 and V is TRBV15; 9 nucleotides align to TRBD1. This CDR3 comprises 18 residues. Germline CDR1 LNHNV, CDR2 YYDKDF (reference sequence). V shed 2 bases and J 0 bases; nucleotides not matched to a gene: 11. The CDR3 sequence is CATSRSGAGTGSSYEQYF. CDR3 nucleotide sequence: TGTGCCACCAGCAGATCTGGTGCGGGGACAGGGAGCTCCTACGAGCAGTACTTC.

This clone has a handful of counts. J is TRBJ2-2 and V is TRBV29-1, with TRBD2 as a possible D gene (6 bases). Trimming left V 4 bases short and J 3 bases short, with 12 bases between. This CDR3 has 14 amino acids. CDR1 is SQVTM, CDR2 ANQGSEA, per germline. The CDR3 nucleotides read TGCAGCGTTGTGAATAGCGGATACACCGGGGAGCTGTTTTTT. Translating it yields CSVVNSGYTGELFF.

This chain connects TRBV4-2 to TRBJ2-1; 13 bases agree with TRBD2. The CDR3 extends over 16 amino acids. CDR1 and CDR2 from the germline V gene are LGHNA and YNFKEQ. Germline trimming cut 2 bases from V and 6 bases from J; bases unmatched to any gene: 4. CDR3 sequence reads: CASSQSRTSGGNEQFF. In nucleotides, the CDR3 is TGTGCCAGCAGCCAATCCCGGACTAGCGGGGGCAATGAGCAGTTCTTC.

The rearrangement uses TRBV9 and TRBJ2-7, with a possible D match to TRBD2 (5 bases). The CDR3 sequence is 14 residues long. Trimming removed 1 base at V and 7 bases at J, with 15 bases between. Looked up from germline, CDR1 is SGDLS and CDR2 is YYNGEE. CDR3 sequence (DNA): TGTGCCAGCAGCGTAAGCGCGAGGAGCGGTGAGCAGTACTTC. Translation gives CASSVSARSGEQYF. Looking up the rest from reference TRBV9 and TRBJ2-7 gives the full variable domain: DSGVTQTPKHLITATGQRVTLRCSPRSGDLSVYWYQQSLDQGLQFLIQYYNGEERAKGNILERFSAQQFPDLHSELNLSSLELGDSALYFCASSVSARSGEQYFGPGTRLTVT.

This clone showed up just a few times. The chain carries TRBV29-1 and TRBJ2-7; 9 bases are shared with TRBD1. Germline values: CDR1 SQVTM, CDR2 ANQGSEA. Losses at the gene ends were 6 bases for V and 4 bases for J; bases not matched to a gene: 7. The CDR3 has 13 residues. The CDR3 here is CSVTGTGRYEQYF. The CDR3, as DNA: TGCAGCGTAACCGGGACAGGGAGGTACGAGCAGTACTTC.

V usage is TRBV29-1 and J usage is TRBJ2-1, with 10 bases matching TRBD2. CDR1 and CDR2 (germline): SQVTM, ANQGSEA. With 7 bases clipped from V and 4 bases from J, the junction kept 7 bases outside the gene matches. CDR3 length: 14 amino acids. CDR3 nucleotide sequence: TGCAGCGGTTCTAGCGGGAGTATGTACAATGAGCAGTTCTTC. It encodes CSGSSGSMYNEQFF.

V usage is TRBV29-1 and J usage is TRBJ2-7, with a tentative D call TRBD1 (6 bases). The V gene lost 4 bases and the J gene lost 2 bases, with 12 bases spanning the gap. Germline CDR1 reads SQVTM; CDR2 reads ANQGSEA. The CDR3 has 13 residues. CDR3 sequence reads: CSVADRLTYEQYF. As DNA, the CDR3 is TGCAGCGTTGCCGACAGGCTTACCTACGAGCAGTACTTC.

The chain is built from TRBV15 and TRBJ2-5; the D is unclear. The V gene's germline CDR1 is LNHNV and CDR2 YYDKDF (reference sequence). Trimming shortened V by 3 bases and J by 9 bases, and 14 bases separated the two germline ends. The CDR3 has 13 residues. CDR3 sequence: CATSRDGFWAQYF. In DNA, the CDR3 is TGTGCCACCAGCAGGGATGGTTTTTGGGCCCAGTACTTC.

There are a few counts of this clone. The V call is TRBV6-1, the J call TRBJ1-6, with D perhaps TRBD1 (5 bases). The CDR3 is 15 amino acids. Looked up from germline, CDR1 is MNHNS and CDR2 is SASEGT. Trimming stripped 6 bases from V and 5 bases from J, with 14 bases between. The CDR3, as DNA: TGTGCCAGCAGCGGAACGACAGCAAATAATTCACCCCTCCACTTT. It translates to CASSGTTANNSPLHF.

The chain recombines TRBV6-6 with TRBJ1-5; D is possibly TRBD1 (5 bases). This CDR3 is 15 amino acids long. Germline CDR1 reads MNHNY; CDR2 reads SVGAGI (reference sequence). Trimming took off 7 bases at V and 0 bases at J, with 13 bases between the two ends. The CDR3, as DNA: TGTGCCAGCACCCCGGGGGGACGTAGCAATCAGCCCCAGCATTTT. The encoded protein is CASTPGGRSNQPQHF.